This paragraph covers one T cell receptor beta chain sequence. This sample was taken from a study of shared T cell receptors in the human thymus. This table comes from immunoSEQ multiplex PCR, and its TCRdb copy is limited to in-frame clones, with some not included. The repertoire holds hundreds of thousands of clones, with 70% to 90% as singletons. Trimming took 0 bases from V and 0 from J; bases not matched to a gene: 7. The CDR3 runs 16 residues. Germline-derived CDR1 and CDR2 are GTSNPN and SVGIG (reference sequence). The same specimen was also included in a second study, on human thymus T cells. That source adds: Thymic samples were excised during corrective heart operations. V and J genes seemed to be used with bias in thymic and blood repertoires.

This chain uses TRBV30 with TRBJ2-7; 8 nucleotides align to TRBD1. This receptor was taken from a boy under two years old with a congenital heart defect. The sequenced material came from thymocytes. CDR3 sequence (DNA): TGTGCCTGGAGTGTCCCGGGACAGGTCAACTCCTACGAGCAGTACTTC. Amino acids: CAWSVPGQVNSYEQYF.